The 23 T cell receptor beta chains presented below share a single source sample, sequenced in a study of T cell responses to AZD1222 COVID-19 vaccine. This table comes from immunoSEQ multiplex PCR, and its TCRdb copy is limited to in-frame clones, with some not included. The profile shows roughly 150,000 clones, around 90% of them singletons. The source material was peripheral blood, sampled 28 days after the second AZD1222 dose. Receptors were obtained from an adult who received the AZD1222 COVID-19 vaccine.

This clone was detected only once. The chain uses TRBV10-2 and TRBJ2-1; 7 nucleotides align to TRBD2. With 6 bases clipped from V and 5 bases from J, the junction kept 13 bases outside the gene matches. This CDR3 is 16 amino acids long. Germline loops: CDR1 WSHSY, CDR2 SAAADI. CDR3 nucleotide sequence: TGCGCCAGCAGACGCTTTGGGGAGGGAGGTCACAATGAGCAGTTCTTC. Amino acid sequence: CASRRFGEGGHNEQFF.

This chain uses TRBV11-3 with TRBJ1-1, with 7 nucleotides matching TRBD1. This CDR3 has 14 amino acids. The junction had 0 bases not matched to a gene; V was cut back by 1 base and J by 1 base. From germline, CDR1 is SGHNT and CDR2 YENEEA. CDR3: CASSLGQGNTEAFF. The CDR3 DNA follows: TGTGCCAGCAGCTTAGGACAGGGGAACACTGAAGCTTTCTTT. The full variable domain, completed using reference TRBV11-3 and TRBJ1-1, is EAGVVQSPRYKIIEKKQPVAFWCNPISGHNTLYWYLQNLGQGPELLIRYENEEAVDDSQLPKDRFSAERLKGVDSTLKIQPAELGDSAVYLCASSLGQGNTEAFFGQGTRLTVV.

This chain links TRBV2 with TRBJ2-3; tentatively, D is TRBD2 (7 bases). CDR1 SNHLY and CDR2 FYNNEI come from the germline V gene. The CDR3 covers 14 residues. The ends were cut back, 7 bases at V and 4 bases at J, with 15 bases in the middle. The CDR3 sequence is CASNFLGGADTQYF. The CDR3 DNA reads TGTGCCAGCAATTTTTTAGGGGGGGCAGATACGCAGTATTTT.

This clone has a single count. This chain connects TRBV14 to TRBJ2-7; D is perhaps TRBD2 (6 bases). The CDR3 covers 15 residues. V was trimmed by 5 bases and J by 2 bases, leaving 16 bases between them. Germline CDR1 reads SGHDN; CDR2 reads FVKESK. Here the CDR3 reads CASSALFSGAYEQYF. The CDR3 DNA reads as TGTGCCAGCAGCGCCCTTTTTTCGGGGGCCTACGAGCAGTACTTC.

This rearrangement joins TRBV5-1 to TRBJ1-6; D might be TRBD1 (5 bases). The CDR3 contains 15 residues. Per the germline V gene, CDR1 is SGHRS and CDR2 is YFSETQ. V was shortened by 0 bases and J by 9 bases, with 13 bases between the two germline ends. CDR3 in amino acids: CASSLELGEGSPLHF. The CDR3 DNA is TGCGCCAGCAGCTTGGAGCTAGGGGAGGGTTCACCCCTCCACTTT.

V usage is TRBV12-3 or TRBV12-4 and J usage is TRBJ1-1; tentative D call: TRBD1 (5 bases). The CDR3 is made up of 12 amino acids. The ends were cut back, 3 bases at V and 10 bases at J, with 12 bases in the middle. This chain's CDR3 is CASSFRAVIAFF. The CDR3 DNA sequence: TGTGCCAGCAGTTTCAGGGCGGTAATAGCTTTCTTT.

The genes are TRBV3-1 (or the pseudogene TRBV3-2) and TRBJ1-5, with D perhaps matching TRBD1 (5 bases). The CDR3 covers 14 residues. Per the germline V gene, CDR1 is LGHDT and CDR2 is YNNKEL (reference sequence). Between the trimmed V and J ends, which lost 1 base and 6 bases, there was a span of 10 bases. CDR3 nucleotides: TGTGCCAGCAGCCAAGGGGGCCGGGGTCAGCCCCAGCATTTT. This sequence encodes CASSQGGRGQPQHF.

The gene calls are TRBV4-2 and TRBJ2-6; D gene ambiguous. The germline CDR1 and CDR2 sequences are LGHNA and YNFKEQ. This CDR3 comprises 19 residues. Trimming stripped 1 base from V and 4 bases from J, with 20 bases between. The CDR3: CASSQVSPSWGTGANVLTF. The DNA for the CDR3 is TGTGCCAGCAGCCAAGTCTCCCCGTCGTGGGGTACAGGGGCCAACGTCCTGACTTTC.

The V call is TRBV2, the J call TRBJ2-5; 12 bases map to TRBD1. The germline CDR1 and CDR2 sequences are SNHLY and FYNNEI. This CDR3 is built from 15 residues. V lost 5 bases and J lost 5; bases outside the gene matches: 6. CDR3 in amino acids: CASSKGTGGRETQYF. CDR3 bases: TGTGCCAGCAGTAAAGGGACAGGGGGCAGGGAGACCCAGTACTTC.

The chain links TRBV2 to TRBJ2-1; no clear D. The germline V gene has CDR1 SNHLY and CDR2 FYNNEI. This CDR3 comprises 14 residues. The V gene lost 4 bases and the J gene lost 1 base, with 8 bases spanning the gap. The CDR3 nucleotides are TGTGCCAGCAGTGCAATAGTGTCCTACAATGAGCAGTTCTTC. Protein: CASSAIVSYNEQFF. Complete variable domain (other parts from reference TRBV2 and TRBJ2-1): EPEVTQTPSHQVTQMGQEVILRCVPISNHLYFYWYRQILGQKVEFLVSFYNNEISEKSEIFDDQFSVERPDGSNFTLKIRSTKLEDSAMYFCASSAIVSYNEQFFGPGTRLTVL.

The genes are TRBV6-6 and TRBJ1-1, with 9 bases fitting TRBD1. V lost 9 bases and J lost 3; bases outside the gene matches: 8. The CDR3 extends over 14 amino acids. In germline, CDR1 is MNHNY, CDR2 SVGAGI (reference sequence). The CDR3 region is CASRTGGADTEAFF. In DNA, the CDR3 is TGTGCCAGTCGTACAGGGGGCGCCGACACTGAAGCTTTCTTT.

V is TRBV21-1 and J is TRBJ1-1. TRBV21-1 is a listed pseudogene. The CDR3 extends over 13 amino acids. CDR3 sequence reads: CASTQGKGREAFF. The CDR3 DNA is TGTGCCAGCACCCAGGGAAAGGGGAGGGAAGCTTTCTTT.

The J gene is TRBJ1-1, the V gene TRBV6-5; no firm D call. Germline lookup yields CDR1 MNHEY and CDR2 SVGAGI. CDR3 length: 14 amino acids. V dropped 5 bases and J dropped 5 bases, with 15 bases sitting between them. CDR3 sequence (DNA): TGTGCCAGCAGTCCCCCCCCGGGGAGGACTGAAGCTTTCTTT. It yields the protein CASSPPPGRTEAFF.

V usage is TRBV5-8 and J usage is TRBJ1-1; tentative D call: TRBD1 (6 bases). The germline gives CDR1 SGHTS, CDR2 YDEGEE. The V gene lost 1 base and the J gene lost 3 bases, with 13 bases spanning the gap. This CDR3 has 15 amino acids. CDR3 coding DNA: TGTGCCAGCAGCTTGCGGGGGGCCGGGGACACTGAAGCTTTCTTT. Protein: CASSLRGAGDTEAFF.

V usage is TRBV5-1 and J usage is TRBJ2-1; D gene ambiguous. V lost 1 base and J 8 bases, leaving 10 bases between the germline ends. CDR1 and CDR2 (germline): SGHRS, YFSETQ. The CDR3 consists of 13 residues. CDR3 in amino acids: CASSLFLGDEQFF. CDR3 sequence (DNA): TGCGCCAGCAGCTTGTTCCTAGGCGATGAGCAGTTCTTC. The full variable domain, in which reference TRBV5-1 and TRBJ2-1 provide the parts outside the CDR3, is KAGVTQTPRYLIKTRGQQVTLSCSPISGHRSVSWYQQTPGQGLQFLFEYFSETQRNKGNFPGRFSGRQFSNSRSEMNVSTLELGDSALYLCASSLFLGDEQFFGPGTRLTVL.

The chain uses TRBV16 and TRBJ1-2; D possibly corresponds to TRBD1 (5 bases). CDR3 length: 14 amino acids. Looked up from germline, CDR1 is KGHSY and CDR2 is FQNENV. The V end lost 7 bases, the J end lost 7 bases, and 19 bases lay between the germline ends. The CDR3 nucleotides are TGTGCCAGCACCCGCGGCAGGGCAGTGGGTGGCTACACCTTC. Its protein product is CASTRGRAVGGYTF.

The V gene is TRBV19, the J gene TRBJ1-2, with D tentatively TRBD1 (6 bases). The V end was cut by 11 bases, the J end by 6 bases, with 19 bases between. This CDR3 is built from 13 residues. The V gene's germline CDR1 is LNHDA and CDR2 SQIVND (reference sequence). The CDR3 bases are TGTGCCGCTTCCAGCGGGGGGCTGGATGGCTACACCTTC. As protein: CAASSGGLDGYTF.

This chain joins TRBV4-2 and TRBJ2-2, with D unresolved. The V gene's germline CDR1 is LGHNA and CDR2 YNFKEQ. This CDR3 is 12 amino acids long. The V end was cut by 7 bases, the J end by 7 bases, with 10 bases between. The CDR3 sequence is CASNPGDGELFF. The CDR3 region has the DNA TGTGCCAGCAACCCTGGGGACGGGGAGCTGTTTTTT.

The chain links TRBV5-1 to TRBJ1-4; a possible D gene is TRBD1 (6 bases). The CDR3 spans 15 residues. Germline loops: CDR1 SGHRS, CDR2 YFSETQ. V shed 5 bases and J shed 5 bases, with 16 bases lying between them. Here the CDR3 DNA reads TGCGCCAGCAGGCTCCAGGGGCTACTAAATGAAAAACTGTTTTTT. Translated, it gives CASRLQGLLNEKLFF.

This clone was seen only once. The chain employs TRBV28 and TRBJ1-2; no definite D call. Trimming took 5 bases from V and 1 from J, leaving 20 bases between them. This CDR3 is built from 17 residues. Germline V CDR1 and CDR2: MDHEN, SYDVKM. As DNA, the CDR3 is TGTGCCAGCAGTCGCGCGGTGACGTGGATAGGTAACTATGGCTACACCTTC. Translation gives CASSRAVTWIGNYGYTF.

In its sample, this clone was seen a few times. The CDR3 DNA reads TGTGCCAGCAGTCTCGGGACACCGAACACTGAAGCTTTCTTT. Its protein product is CASSLGTPNTEAFF. The chain joins TRBV27 to TRBJ1-1; possibly TRBD1 for D (6 bases). With 5 bases removed from V and 1 base from J, the gap between germline ends came to 11 bases. CDR1 is MNHEY, CDR2 SMNVEV, per germline (reference sequence). The CDR3 contains 14 residues.

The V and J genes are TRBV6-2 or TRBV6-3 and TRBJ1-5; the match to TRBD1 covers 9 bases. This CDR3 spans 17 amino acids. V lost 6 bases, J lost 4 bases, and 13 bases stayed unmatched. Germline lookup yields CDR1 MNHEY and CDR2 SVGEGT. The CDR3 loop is CASSPRGQGTLNQPQHF. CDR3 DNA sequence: TGTGCCAGCAGCCCTCGGGGACAGGGCACCCTAAATCAGCCCCAGCATTTT.

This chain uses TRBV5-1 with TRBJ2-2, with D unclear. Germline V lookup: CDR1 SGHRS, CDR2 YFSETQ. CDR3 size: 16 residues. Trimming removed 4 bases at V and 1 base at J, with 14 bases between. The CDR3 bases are TGCGCCAGCAGCCCCACGTGGTCAGGGAACACCGGGGAGCTGTTTTTT. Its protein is CASSPTWSGNTGELFF.